Listed below are T cell receptor beta chains from one sample, sequenced in a study of cytomegalovirus exposure and HLA in healthy donors. Data came from immunoSEQ multiplex PCR; TCRdb stores just in-frame clones and leaves some out. Here the sample spans a few hundred thousand clones, 84% being singletons. The sequencing input was PBMCs. Every receptor here comes from a woman between 35 and 50 years old in good health and CMV-seropositive. The CDR3 runs from the conserved cysteine through the conserved F or W. A D gene is named only where the DNA matches it firmly. Part of the rows lack a size; the others show once, few, many or a class for expanded clones.

DNA: TGTGCCAGCAGCCAAGAAGGGACTAGCGGGAGCGATACGCAGTATTTT
CDR3: CASSQEGTSGSDTQYF
J: TRBJ2-3
D: TRBD2
V: TRBV4-2
size: once
length: 16

DNA: TGTGCCAGCAGCCCCCTGGGACAGAGCAATCAGCCCCAGCATTTT
CDR3: CASSPLGQSNQPQHF
J: TRBJ1-5
D: TRBD1
V: TRBV7-9
size: .
length: 15

DNA: TGTGCCAGCAGTTCCGAAACAGGGAGCAATCAGCCCCAGCATTTT
CDR3: CASSSETGSNQPQHF
J: TRBJ1-5
D: .
V: TRBV2
size: .
length: 15

DNA: TGTGCCAGCAGTCCCGGGACAGCGAACTACGAGCAGTACTTC
CDR3: CASSPGTANYEQYF
J: TRBJ2-7
D: TRBD1
V: TRBV28
size: .
length: 14

DNA: TGCGCCAGCAGCTTGGCCGGGGGTAGCACTGAAGCTTTCTTT
CDR3: CASSLAGGSTEAFF
J: TRBJ1-1
D: .
V: TRBV5-1
size: .
length: 14

DNA: TGTGCCAGCAGCTTAGCCAGCCAAGAGACCCAGTACTTC
CDR3: CASSLASQETQYF
J: TRBJ2-5
D: .
V: TRBV7-6
size: .
length: 13

DNA: TGTGCCTGGAACCCTGGGGCGAACACTGAAGCTTTCTTT
CDR3: CAWNPGANTEAFF
J: TRBJ1-1
D: .
V: TRBV30
size: .
length: 13

DNA: TGTGCTAGCAGCCCAGATGGGGCTGGAGAGACCCAGTACTTC
CDR3: CASSPDGAGETQYF
J: TRBJ2-5
D: .
V: TRBV7-7
size: .
length: 14

DNA: TGTGCCAGCAGCAAACGAGGAACAATTCCAACTAATGAAAAACTGTTTTTT
CDR3: CASSKRGTIPTNEKLFF
J: TRBJ1-4
D: .
V: TRBV7-9
size: .
length: 17

DNA: TGTGCCAGCAGAGAACAGGGACAAAACTATGGCTACACCTTC
CDR3: CASREQGQNYGYTF
J: TRBJ1-2
D: .
V: TRBV28
size: .
length: 14

DNA: TGTGCCAGCACAGGGACAGGGGGCGGAAACACTGAAGCTTTCTTT
CDR3: CASTGTGGGNTEAFF
J: TRBJ1-1
D: TRBD1
V: TRBV9
size: .
length: 15

DNA: TGTGCCAGCAGCCCACAGGGCTTGGAGACCCAGTACTTC
CDR3: CASSPQGLETQYF
J: TRBJ2-5
D: .
V: TRBV7-2
size: .
length: 13

DNA: TGTGCCAGCAGCGCTCCGGGACTAGCGGGAGCGGAGACCCAGTACTTC
CDR3: CASSAPGLAGAETQYF
J: TRBJ2-5
D: TRBD2
V: TRBV9
size: .
length: 16

DNA: TGTGCCAGTTTGGGGGGTGGGGACACTGAAGCTTTCTTT
CDR3: CASLGGGDTEAFF
J: TRBJ1-1
D: .
V: TRBV19
size: .
length: 13

DNA: TGCGCCAGCAGCCAAGATCCGGGACAGGGGGCCGTCGAGCAGTACTTC
CDR3: CASSQDPGQGAVEQYF
J: TRBJ2-7
D: TRBD1
V: TRBV4-3
size: .
length: 16

DNA: TGTGCCAGCACTCCGGGGTCTTCGTACGAGCAGTACTTC
CDR3: CASTPGSSYEQYF
J: TRBJ2-7
D: .
V: TRBV21-1
size: .
length: 13

DNA: TGTGCCAGCAGCCCCTACCGGGACTACACAGATACGCAGTATTTT
CDR3: CASSPYRDYTDTQYF
J: TRBJ2-3
D: TRBD2
V: TRBV5-6
size: once
length: 15

DNA: TGTGCCAGCAGCTTATCCCGGGATTCACCCCTCCACTTT
CDR3: CASSLSRDSPLHF
J: TRBJ1-6
D: .
V: TRBV7-3
size: once
length: 13

DNA: TGTGCCAGTAGACGGGACAGGGAAAACTATGGCTACACCTTC
CDR3: CASRRDRENYGYTF
J: TRBJ1-2
D: TRBD1
V: TRBV19
size: .
length: 14

DNA: TGTGCCTGGAGTGCCGACATAAACACAGATACGCAGTATTTT
CDR3: CAWSADINTDTQYF
J: TRBJ2-3
D: .
V: TRBV30
size: .
length: 14

DNA: TGTGCCTGGGGACTCCGGGCGGATGGCGAGCAGTTCTTC
CDR3: CAWGLRADGEQFF
J: TRBJ2-1
D: .
V: TRBV30
size: .
length: 13

DNA: TGTGCCAGCAGTCCCGGGACTGGATATTACAATGAGCAGTTCTTC
CDR3: CASSPGTGYYNEQFF
J: TRBJ2-1
D: .
V: TRBV27
size: .
length: 15

DNA: TGTGCCAGCATCCGGGGTAACACTGAAGCTTTCTTT
CDR3: CASIRGNTEAFF
J: TRBJ1-1
D: .
V: TRBV6-5
size: .
length: 12

DNA: TGTGCCAGCAGCTTAACTAGTTTTTCTGAGACCCAGTACTTC
CDR3: CASSLTSFSETQYF
J: TRBJ2-5
D: .
V: TRBV11-2
size: few
length: 14

DNA: TGTGCCAGCAGTTTACAGGAGGGCCGCCCCGACAATGAGCAGTTCTTC
CDR3: CASSLQEGRPDNEQFF
J: TRBJ2-1
D: .
V: TRBV28
size: .
length: 16

DNA: TGTGCCAGCAGTTACACTTCCGGGACAGTTTACAATGAGCAGTTCTTC
CDR3: CASSYTSGTVYNEQFF
J: TRBJ2-1
D: TRBD1
V: TRBV6-5
size: .
length: 16

DNA: TGTGCCTGGAGTGTACGGGGGGGGCATGGCTACACCTTC
CDR3: CAWSVRGGHGYTF
J: TRBJ1-2
D: .
V: TRBV30
size: .
length: 13

DNA: TGCGCCAGCAGCCAAGAACTAGCGGGATTTGAGGGGTACTACAATGAGCAGTTCTTC
CDR3: CASSQELAGFEGYYNEQFF
J: TRBJ2-1
D: TRBD2
V: TRBV4-1
size: .
length: 19

DNA: TGTGCCAGCAGCGAGAGCGGGCGAACGCAGTTCTTC
CDR3: CASSESGRTQFF
J: TRBJ2-1
D: .
V: TRBV7-2
size: few
length: 12

DNA: TGTGCCAGCAGCCGGATAGGGACTACCGGTGAGACCCAGTACTTC
CDR3: CASSRIGTTGETQYF
J: TRBJ2-5
D: TRBD2
V: TRBV7-9
size: .
length: 15

DNA: TGTGCCAGTAGTATAGTCTCTACAGACTACGAGCAGTACTTC
CDR3: CASSIVSTDYEQYF
J: TRBJ2-7
D: .
V: TRBV19
size: .
length: 14

DNA: TGCGCCAGCAGCCAAGATTCGAGTATAACGGGGGGCTACACCTTC
CDR3: CASSQDSSITGGYTF
J: TRBJ1-2
D: .
V: TRBV4-1
size: .
length: 15

DNA: TGTGCCAGCAGTTTAGGAGGAGGTGAAGCTTTCTTT
CDR3: CASSLGGGEAFF
J: TRBJ1-1
D: .
V: TRBV28
size: .
length: 12

DNA: TGTGCCAGCAGCTTATGGGGCGGCCTTGAGCAGTTCTTC
CDR3: CASSLWGGLEQFF
J: TRBJ2-1
D: .
V: TRBV7-3
size: .
length: 13

DNA: TGTGCCAGCAGCCCGGGTTGGCGGAAAGAGACCCAGTACTTC
CDR3: CASSPGWRKETQYF
J: TRBJ2-5
D: .
V: TRBV7-2
size: .
length: 14

DNA: TGTGCCAGCAGCTCGTCCGGGACAGGGTTCTACGAGCAGTACTTC
CDR3: CASSSSGTGFYEQYF
J: TRBJ2-7
D: TRBD1
V: TRBV7-3
size: few
length: 15

DNA: TGTGCCAGCAGCGTACGGTCCAACACCGGGGAGCTGTTTTTT
CDR3: CASSVRSNTGELFF
J: TRBJ2-2
D: .
V: TRBV9
size: .
length: 14

DNA: TGTGCCAGCAGCACGGGGGGCCTACCCTATGGCTACACCTTC
CDR3: CASSTGGLPYGYTF
J: TRBJ1-2
D: .
V: TRBV7-8
size: .
length: 14

DNA: TGTGCCAGCAGACTAAGTGTCAATGAGCAGTTCTTC
CDR3: CASRLSVNEQFF
J: TRBJ2-1
D: .
V: TRBV27
size: .
length: 12

DNA: TGTGCCAGCAGCTTACAGGATACCTACGAGCAGTACTTC
CDR3: CASSLQDTYEQYF
J: TRBJ2-7
D: .
V: TRBV7-2
size: .
length: 13

DNA: TGTGCCTGGAGGCGGGACTCCTACAATGAGCAGTTCTTC
CDR3: CAWRRDSYNEQFF
J: TRBJ2-1
D: .
V: TRBV30
size: .
length: 13

DNA: TGCGCCAGCAGCTTGGGGGGGGGACAAGAGACCCAGTACTTC
CDR3: CASSLGGGQETQYF
J: TRBJ2-5
D: TRBD2
V: TRBV5-1
size: .
length: 14

DNA: TGTGCCTGGAGTTCCACTCGGACTAGCTCAATACAAGAGACCCAGTACTTC
CDR3: CAWSSTRTSSIQETQYF
J: TRBJ2-5
D: TRBD2
V: TRBV30
size: once
length: 17

DNA: TGCAGCGTTGCCCGGACAGCCTACGAGCAGTACTTC
CDR3: CSVARTAYEQYF
J: TRBJ2-7
D: .
V: TRBV29-1
size: .
length: 12

DNA: TGCGCCAGCAGCTTAGGGACTGGCACAGATACGCAGTATTTT
CDR3: CASSLGTGTDTQYF
J: TRBJ2-3
D: .
V: TRBV5-1
size: .
length: 14

DNA: TGTGCCAGCAGCCTACAGGGGCATGAGCAGTTCTTC
CDR3: CASSLQGHEQFF
J: TRBJ2-1
D: TRBD1
V: TRBV7-9
size: .
length: 12

DNA: TGTGCCACCATTAGCGGGACCGTGCATGAGCAGTTCTTC
CDR3: CATISGTVHEQFF
J: TRBJ2-1
D: TRBD2
V: TRBV7-8
size: .
length: 13

DNA: TGTGCCAGCAGCTTAGCGGGGGGTTCCCCCGAGCAGTACTTC
CDR3: CASSLAGGSPEQYF
J: TRBJ2-7
D: .
V: TRBV7-2
size: .
length: 14

DNA: TGTGCCAGCGGGAGTGCGGGACAGGGGTACAATGAGCAGTTCTTC
CDR3: CASGSAGQGYNEQFF
J: TRBJ2-1
D: TRBD1
V: TRBV6-6
size: once
length: 15

DNA: TGTGCCAGCAGCTTGGCGCGGGAGCGAGATACGCAGTATTTT
CDR3: CASSLARERDTQYF
J: TRBJ2-3
D: TRBD2
V: TRBV5-5
size: .
length: 14

DNA: TGCGCCAGCAGCTTTAACGGGAGAGGCTACGAGCAGTACTTC
CDR3: CASSFNGRGYEQYF
J: TRBJ2-7
D: .
V: TRBV5-1
size: .
length: 14

DNA: TGTGCCAGTAGTATACGAGCACTTCGAAGCACAGATACGCAGTATTTT
CDR3: CASSIRALRSTDTQYF
J: TRBJ2-3
D: .
V: TRBV19
size: few
length: 16